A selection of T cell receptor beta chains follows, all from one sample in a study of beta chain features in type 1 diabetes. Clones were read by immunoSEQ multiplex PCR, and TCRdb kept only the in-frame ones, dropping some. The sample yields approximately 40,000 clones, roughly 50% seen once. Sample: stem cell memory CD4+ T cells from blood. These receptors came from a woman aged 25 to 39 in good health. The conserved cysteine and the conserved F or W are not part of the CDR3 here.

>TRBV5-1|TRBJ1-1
ASSQNTEAF
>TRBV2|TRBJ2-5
ASSPTRETQY
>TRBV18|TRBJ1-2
ASSPNSGTGSYGYT
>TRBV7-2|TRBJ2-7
ASSLEGLALGEQY
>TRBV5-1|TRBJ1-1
ASSDGQGNTEAF
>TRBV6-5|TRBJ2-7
ASSYPAGEQY
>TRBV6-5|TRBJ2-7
ASSYEGRSYEQY
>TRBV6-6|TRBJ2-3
ASSYSTGVSTDTQY
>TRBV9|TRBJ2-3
ASSHRAARMTP
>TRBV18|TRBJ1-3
ASSSTGQLWDTIY
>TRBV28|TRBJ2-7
ASNLLTGRDEQY
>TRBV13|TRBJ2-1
ASSGGTSGSYNEQF
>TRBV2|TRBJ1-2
ASSEDRGGNYGYT
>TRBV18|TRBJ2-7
ASSTLESSYEQY
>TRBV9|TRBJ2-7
ASSATGSNEQY
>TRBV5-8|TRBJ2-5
ASSSHPGTRYQETQY
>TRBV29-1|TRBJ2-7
SVEVAATYEQY
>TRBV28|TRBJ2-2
ASSLIWAGALNTGELF
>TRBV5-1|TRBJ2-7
ASSSGQGVAYEQY
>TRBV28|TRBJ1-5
ASRTGSRAQPQH
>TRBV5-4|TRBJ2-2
ASSLQGPGELF
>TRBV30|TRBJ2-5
AWSREQGARKTQY
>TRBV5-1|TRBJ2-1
ASALAGGPGEQF
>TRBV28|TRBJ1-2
ASRTGKLANYGYT
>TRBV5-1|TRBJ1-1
ASSRLTENTEAF
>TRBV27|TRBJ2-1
ASSLLSSYNEQF
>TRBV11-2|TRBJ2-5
ASSSNRETQY
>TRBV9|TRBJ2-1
ASSVELAGSYNEQF
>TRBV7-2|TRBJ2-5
ASSLLPAGKETQY